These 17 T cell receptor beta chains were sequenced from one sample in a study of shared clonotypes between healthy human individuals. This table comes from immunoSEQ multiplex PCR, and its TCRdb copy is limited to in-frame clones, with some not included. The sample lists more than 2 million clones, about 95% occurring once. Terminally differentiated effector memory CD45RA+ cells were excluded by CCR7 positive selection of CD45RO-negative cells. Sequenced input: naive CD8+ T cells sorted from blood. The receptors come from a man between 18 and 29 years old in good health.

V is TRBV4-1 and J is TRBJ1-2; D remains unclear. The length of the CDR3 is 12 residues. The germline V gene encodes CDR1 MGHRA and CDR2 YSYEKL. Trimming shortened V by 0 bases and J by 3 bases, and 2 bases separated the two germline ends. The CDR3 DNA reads TGCGCCAGCAGCCAAGACGACTATGGCTACACCTTC. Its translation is CASSQDDYGYTF.

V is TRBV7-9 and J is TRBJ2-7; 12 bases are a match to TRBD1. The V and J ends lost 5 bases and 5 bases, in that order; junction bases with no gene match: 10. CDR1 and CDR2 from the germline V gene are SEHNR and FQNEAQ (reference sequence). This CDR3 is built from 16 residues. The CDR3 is CASSHTPGTGGHEQYF. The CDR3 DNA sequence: TGTGCCAGCAGCCATACCCCCGGGACAGGGGGCCACGAGCAGTACTTC. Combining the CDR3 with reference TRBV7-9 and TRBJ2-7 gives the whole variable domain DTGVSQNPRHKITKRGQNVTFRCDPISEHNRLYWYRQTLGQGPEFLTYFQNEAQLEKSRLLSDRFSAERPKGSFSTLEIQRTEQGDSAMYLCASSHTPGTGGHEQYFGPGTRLTVT.

CDR3 sequence reads: CASSLKGLVPAGELFF. DNA of the CDR3: TGTGCCAGCAGCTTGAAAGGATTGGTACCGGCCGGGGAGCTGTTTTTT. The rearrangement uses TRBV7-9 and TRBJ2-2; D is unresolved. The CDR3 has 16 residues. From germline, CDR1 is SEHNR and CDR2 FQNEAQ (reference sequence). Trimming cost V 3 bases and J 6 bases, with 17 bases left between them. Using reference TRBV7-9 and TRBJ2-2 for the parts outside the CDR3, the full variable domain is DTGVSQNPRHKITKRGQNVTFRCDPISEHNRLYWYRQTLGQGPEFLTYFQNEAQLEKSRLLSDRFSAERPKGSFSTLEIQRTEQGDSAMYLCASSLKGLVPAGELFFGEGSRLTVL.

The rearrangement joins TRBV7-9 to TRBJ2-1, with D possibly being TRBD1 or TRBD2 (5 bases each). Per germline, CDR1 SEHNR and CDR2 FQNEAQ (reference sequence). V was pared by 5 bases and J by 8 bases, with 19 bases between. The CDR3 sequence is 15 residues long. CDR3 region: CASSDSWGTLDEQFF. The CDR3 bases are TGTGCCAGCAGCGATAGTTGGGGGACGTTGGATGAGCAGTTCTTC.

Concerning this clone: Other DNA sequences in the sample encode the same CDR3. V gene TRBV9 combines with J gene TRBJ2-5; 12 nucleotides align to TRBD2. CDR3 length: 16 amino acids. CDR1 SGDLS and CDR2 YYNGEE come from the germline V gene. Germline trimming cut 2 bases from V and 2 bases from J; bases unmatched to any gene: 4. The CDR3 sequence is CASSVGGLAGQETQYF. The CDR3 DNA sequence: TGTGCCAGCAGCGTCGGGGGACTAGCGGGTCAAGAGACCCAGTACTTC.

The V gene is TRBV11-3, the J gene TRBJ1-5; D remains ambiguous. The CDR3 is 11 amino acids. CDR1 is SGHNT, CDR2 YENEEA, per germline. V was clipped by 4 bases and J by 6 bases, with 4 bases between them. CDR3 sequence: CASSWCQPQHF. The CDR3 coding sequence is TGTGCCAGCAGCTGGTGTCAGCCCCAGCATTTT.

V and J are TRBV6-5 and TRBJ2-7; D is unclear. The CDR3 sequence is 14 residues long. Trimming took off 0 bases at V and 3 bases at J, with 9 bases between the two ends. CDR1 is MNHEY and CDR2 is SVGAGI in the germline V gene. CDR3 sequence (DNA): TGTGCCAGCAGTTACTCGTCACCCCTCTACGAGCAGTACTTC. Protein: CASSYSSPLYEQYF.

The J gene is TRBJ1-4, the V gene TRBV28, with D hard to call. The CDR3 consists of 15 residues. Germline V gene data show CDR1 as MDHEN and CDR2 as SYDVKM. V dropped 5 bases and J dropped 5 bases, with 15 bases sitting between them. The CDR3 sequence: CASSLEGQSNEKLFF. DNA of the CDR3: TGTGCCAGCAGTCTAGAAGGGCAGAGCAATGAAAAACTGTTTTTT.

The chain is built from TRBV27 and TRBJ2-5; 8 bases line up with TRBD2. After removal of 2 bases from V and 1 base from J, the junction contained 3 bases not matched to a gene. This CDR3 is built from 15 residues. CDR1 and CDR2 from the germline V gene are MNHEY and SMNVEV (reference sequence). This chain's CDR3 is CASSLGTRIQETQYF. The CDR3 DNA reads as TGTGCCAGCAGTTTAGGGACTAGAATCCAAGAGACCCAGTACTTC.

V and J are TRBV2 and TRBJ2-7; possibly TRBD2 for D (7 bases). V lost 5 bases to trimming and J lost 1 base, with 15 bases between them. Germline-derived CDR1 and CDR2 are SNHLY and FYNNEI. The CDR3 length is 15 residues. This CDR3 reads CASSYEAGASYEQYF. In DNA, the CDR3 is TGTGCCAGCAGTTACGAGGCGGGGGCTTCCTACGAGCAGTACTTC. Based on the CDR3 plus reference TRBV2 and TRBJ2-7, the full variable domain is EPEVTQTPSHQVTQMGQEVILRCVPISNHLYFYWYRQILGQKVEFLVSFYNNEISEKSEIFDDQFSVERPDGSNFTLKIRSTKLEDSAMYFCASSYEAGASYEQYFGPGTRLTVT.

In DNA, the CDR3 is TGCGCCAGCAGCACCGGACTAGCGGGAGATCGCTACAATGAGCAGTTCTTC. Translating it yields CASSTGLAGDRYNEQFF. This rearrangement joins TRBV5-1 to TRBJ2-1, with 13 bases matching TRBD2. The CDR3 covers 17 residues. Losses at the gene ends were 4 bases for V and 3 bases for J; bases not matched to a gene: 7. CDR1 and CDR2 from the germline V gene are SGHRS and YFSETQ.

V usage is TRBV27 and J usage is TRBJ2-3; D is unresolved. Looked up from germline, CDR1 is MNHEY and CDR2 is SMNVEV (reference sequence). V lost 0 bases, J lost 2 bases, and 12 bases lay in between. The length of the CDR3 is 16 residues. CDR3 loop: CASSLSGPLATDTQYF. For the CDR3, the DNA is TGTGCCAGCAGTTTATCGGGTCCTTTGGCCACAGATACGCAGTATTTT.

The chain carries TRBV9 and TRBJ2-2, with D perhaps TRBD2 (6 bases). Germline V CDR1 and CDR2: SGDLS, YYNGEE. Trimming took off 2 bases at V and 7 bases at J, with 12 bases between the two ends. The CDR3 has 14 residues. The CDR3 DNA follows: TGTGCCAGCAGCGTCCCTGTGGGGGGCGGGGAGCTGTTTTTT. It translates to CASSVPVGGGELFF.

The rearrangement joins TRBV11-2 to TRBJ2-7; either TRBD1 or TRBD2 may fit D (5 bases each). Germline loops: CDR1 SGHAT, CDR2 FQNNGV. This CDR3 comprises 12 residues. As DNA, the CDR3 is TGTGCTTCCCGAGGGGTTGTCTACGAGCAGTACTTC. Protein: CASRGVVYEQYF.

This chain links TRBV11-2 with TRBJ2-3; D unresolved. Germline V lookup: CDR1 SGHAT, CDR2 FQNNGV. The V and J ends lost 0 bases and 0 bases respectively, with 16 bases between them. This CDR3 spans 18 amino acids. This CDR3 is CASSLDPYNGASTDTQYF. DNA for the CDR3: TGTGCCAGCAGCTTAGATCCCTATAACGGAGCTAGCACAGATACGCAGTATTTT.

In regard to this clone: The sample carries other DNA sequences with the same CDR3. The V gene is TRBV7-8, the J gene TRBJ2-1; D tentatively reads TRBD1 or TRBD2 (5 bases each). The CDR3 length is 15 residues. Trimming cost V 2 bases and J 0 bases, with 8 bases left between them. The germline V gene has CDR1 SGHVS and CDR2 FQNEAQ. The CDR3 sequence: CASSLIGGSYNEQFF. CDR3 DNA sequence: TGTGCCAGCAGCTTAATTGGGGGCTCCTACAATGAGCAGTTCTTC.

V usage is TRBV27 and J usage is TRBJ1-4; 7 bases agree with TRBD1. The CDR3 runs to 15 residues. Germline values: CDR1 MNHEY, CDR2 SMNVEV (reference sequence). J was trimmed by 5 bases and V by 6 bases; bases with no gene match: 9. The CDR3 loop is CASSPGTEVNEKLFF. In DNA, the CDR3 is TGTGCCAGCAGCCCCGGGACAGAAGTCAATGAAAAACTGTTTTTT.